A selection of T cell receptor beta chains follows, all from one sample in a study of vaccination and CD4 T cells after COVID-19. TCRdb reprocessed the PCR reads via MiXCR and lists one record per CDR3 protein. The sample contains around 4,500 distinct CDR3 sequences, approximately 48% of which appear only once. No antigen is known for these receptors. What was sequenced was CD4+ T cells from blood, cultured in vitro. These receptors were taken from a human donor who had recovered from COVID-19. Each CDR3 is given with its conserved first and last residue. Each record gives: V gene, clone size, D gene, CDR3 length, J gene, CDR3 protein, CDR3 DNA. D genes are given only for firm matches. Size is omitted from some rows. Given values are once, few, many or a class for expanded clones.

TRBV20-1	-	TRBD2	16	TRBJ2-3	CSARGASGGSTDTQYF	TGCAGTGCTAGGGGCGCTAGCGGGGGGAGCACAGATACGCAGTATTTT
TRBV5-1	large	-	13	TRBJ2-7	CASSLANTYEQYF	TGCGCCAGCAGCTTGGCTAACACCTACGAGCAGTACTTC
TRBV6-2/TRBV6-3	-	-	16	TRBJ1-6	CASSYFAAPDNSPLHF	TGTGCCAGCAGTTACTTCGCCGCACCGGATAATTCACCCCTCCACTTT
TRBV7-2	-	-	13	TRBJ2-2	CASSLAQTGELFF	TGTGCCAGCAGCTTAGCACAGACCGGGGAGCTGTTTTTT
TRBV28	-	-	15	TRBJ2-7	CASSSPPGTSYEQYF	TGTGCCAGCAGTTCCCCCCCCGGGACCTCCTACGAGCAGTACTTC
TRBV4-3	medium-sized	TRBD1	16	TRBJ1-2	CASSQAGTGMNYGYTF	TGCGCCAGCAGCCAGGCCGGGACAGGGATGAACTATGGCTACACCTTC
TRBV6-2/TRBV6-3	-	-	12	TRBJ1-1	CASGRLGTEAFF	TGTGCCTCAGGGCGGCTGGGCACTGAAGCTTTCTTT
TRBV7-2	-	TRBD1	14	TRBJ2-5	CASSRDRGRETQYF	TGTGCCAGCAGCCGCGACAGGGGGCGGGAGACCCAGTACTTC
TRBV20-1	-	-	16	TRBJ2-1	CSARDRVYLSPHEQFF	TGCAGTGCTAGAGATCGCGTCTACCTGAGCCCCCATGAGCAGTTCTTC
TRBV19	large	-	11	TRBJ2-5	CASSPPETQYF	TGTGCCAGTAGTCCACCAGAGACCCAGTACTTC
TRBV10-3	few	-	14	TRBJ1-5	CAISDSVGDRPQHF	TGTGCCATCAGTGACAGTGTGGGTGATAGGCCCCAGCATTTT
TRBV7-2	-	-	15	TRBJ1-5	CASSLGFRGNQPQHF	TGTGCCAGCAGCTTAGGGTTTAGGGGCAATCAGCCCCAGCATTTT
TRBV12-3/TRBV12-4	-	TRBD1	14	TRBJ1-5	CASSLGTANQPQHF	TGTGCCAGCAGTCTTGGGACAGCAAATCAGCCCCAGCATTTT
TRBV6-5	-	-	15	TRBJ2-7	CASSSPGFSSYEQYF	TGTGCCAGCAGTTCTCCGGGGTTCAGCTCCTACGAGCAGTACTTC